This record covers a single T cell receptor beta chain. Its cognate antigen is unknown. The protocol was immunoSEQ multiplex PCR, while the TCRdb copy is restricted to in-frame clones and leaves out a portion. The sample gives 85,000 to 100,000 clones, 85% to 90% of which show up once; roughly 5.1% is in the top ten. The CDR3 is 15 amino acids. From germline, CDR1 is MGHDK and CDR2 SYGVNS. V shed 2 bases and J shed 0 bases, with 10 bases lying between them. This specimen belongs to a study of T cell responses to AZD1222 COVID-19 vaccine. Study-wide points: Vaccine-associated CD4 TCRs ranged over spike, dominating at 160-218 and 743-854. Reports indicate that nearly half of spike-specific TCRs are directed at unmutated variant regions.

Sample: peripheral blood, taken 28 days after the second AZD1222 dose. The rearrangement uses TRBV25-1 and TRBJ1-1; unclear D gene. The TCR originated in an adult who received the AZD1222 COVID-19 vaccine. The CDR3, as DNA: TGTGCCAGCAGTGAAACCGACAAATTGAACACTGAAGCTTTCTTT. Amino acid sequence: CASSETDKLNTEAFF.